In this sample, the clone carrying this TCR beta chain turned up many times. Antigen unknown. The CDR3 has 13 residues. Germline assignment: CDR1 SGHTA and CDR2 FQGNSA. Between the trimmed V and J ends, which lost 1 base and 4 bases, there was a span of 7 bases. This record belongs to a study of post-analysis software for immune sequencing data. Study-level points and caveats: In patients, about 5 TRBV segments were more frequent than in controls, with TRBV5-6, TRBV5-1 and TRBV20-1 among them. Among multiple sclerosis patients, normalized Chao1 diversity was significantly below that of controls.

cDNA libraries for TCR beta contained unique molecular identifiers. TCRdb re-called the PCR reads through MiXCR, storing one row per CDR3 protein. The data contain 650,000 to 900,000 distinct CDR3 sequences, 35% to 55% of them singletons. Material: blood. The clonotype was recovered from a girl aged 5-17 years with multiple sclerosis. The rearrangement uses TRBV7-2 and TRBJ2-5, with D perhaps TRBD1 (5 bases). In DNA form, the CDR3 reads TGTGCCAGCAGCTTAGAGCAGGGAGAGACCCAGTACTTC. Translating it yields CASSLEQGETQYF.